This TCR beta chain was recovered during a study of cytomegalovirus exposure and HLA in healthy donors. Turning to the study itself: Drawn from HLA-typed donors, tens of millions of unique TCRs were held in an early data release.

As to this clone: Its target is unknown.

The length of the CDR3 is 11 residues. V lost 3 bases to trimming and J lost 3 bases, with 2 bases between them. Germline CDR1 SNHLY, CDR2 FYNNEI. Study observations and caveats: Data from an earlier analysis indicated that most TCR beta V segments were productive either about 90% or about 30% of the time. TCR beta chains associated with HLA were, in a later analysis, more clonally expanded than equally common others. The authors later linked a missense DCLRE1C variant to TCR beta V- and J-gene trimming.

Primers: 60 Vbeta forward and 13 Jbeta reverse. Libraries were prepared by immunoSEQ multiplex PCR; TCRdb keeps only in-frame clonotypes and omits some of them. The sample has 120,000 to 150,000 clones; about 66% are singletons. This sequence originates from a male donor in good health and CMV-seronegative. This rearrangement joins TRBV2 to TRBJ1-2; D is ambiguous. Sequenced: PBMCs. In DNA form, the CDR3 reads TGTGCCAGCAGTGACGACTATGGCTACACCTTC. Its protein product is CASSDDYGYTF. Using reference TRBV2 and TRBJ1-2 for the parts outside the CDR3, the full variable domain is EPEVTQTPSHQVTQMGQEVILRCVPISNHLYFYWYRQILGQKVEFLVSFYNNEISEKSEIFDDQFSVERPDGSNFTLKIRSTKLEDSAMYFCASSDDYGYTFGSGTRLTVV.